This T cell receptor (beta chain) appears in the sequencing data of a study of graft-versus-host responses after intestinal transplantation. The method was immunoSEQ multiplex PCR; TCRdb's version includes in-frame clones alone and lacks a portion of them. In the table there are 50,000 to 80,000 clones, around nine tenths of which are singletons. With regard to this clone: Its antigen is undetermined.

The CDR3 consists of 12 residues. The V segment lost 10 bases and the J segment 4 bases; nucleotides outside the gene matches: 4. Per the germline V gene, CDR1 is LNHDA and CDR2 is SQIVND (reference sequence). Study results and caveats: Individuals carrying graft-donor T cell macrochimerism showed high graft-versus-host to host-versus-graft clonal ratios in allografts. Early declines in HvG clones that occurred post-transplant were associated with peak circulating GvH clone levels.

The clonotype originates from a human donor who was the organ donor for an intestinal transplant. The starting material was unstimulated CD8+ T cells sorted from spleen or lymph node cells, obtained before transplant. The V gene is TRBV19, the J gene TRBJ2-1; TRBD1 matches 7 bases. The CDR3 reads CATRDRYNEQFF. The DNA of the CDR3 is TGTGCCACCCGGGACAGATACAATGAGCAGTTCTTC.